The T cell receptor beta chain under discussion was sequenced for a study of T cell responses to AZD1222 COVID-19 vaccine. Sequencing used immunoSEQ multiplex PCR; TCRdb keeps in-frame clones, though not all of them. The sample includes over 110,000 clones, 92% seen only once; the top ten take about 1.5%. Per germline, CDR1 GTSNPN and CDR2 SVGIG (reference sequence). The CDR3 spans 13 residues. V lost 7 bases and J lost 1, with 13 bases in between. Here the sequenced sample was peripheral blood, taken on day 0 of AZD1222 vaccination. The chain recombines TRBV30 with TRBJ1-2; possible D gene TRBD1, 5 bases. The clonotype comes from an adult in good health. The CDR3 DNA reads TGTGCCTTTACGCGAGGGGTTAACTATGGCTACACCTTC. It specifies CAFTRGVNYGYTF.